These 16 T cell receptor beta chains were all obtained from the same sample, sequenced in a study of T cells after yellow fever vaccination. TCRdb re-called the 5' RACE reads through MiXCR, storing one row per CDR3 protein. The table lists approximately 150,000 distinct CDR3 sequences, 7.7% of them singletons. The sample here was CD4+ T cells sorted from PBMCs, taken 5 days after the yellow fever booster vaccination. The origin of the receptors is a man under 40 who received the YFV17D yellow fever vaccine.

This clonotype was seen at least ten times. At one of its ends the junction is not consistent with the germline gene, which may arise from a read error. The rearrangement links TRBV5-1 to TRBJ1-1; 9 bases are shared with TRBD1. Germline CDR1 is SGHRS and CDR2 is YFSETQ. The CDR3 is 15 amino acids. The CDR3 DNA reads as TGCGCCAGCAATAATGGACAGGGGCTGAACACTGAAGATTTCTTT. Its protein is CASNNGQGLNTEDFF.

This rearrangement joins TRBV5-1 to TRBJ2-1; the D gene is possibly TRBD1 (6 bases). The V end lost 4 bases, the J end lost 9 bases, and 11 bases lay between the germline ends. The CDR3 extends over 12 amino acids. CDR1 is SGHRS and CDR2 is YFSETQ in the germline V gene. The CDR3 DNA is TGCGCCAGCAGCGACGCAGGGGCTGAGCAGTTCTTC. Amino acid sequence: CASSDAGAEQFF. The whole variable domain, filled in from reference TRBV5-1 and TRBJ2-1, reads KAGVTQTPRYLIKTRGQQVTLSCSPISGHRSVSWYQQTPGQGLQFLFEYFSETQRNKGNFPGRFSGRQFSNSRSEMNVSTLELGDSALYLCASSDAGAEQFFGPGTRLTVL.

The sample holds many counts of this clonotype. The chain is built from TRBV28 and TRBJ1-1; the D is unclear. Trimming removed 8 bases from V and 5 bases from J, with 9 bases in between. Germline lookup yields CDR1 MDHEN and CDR2 SYDVKM. CDR3 length: 11 residues. The CDR3 reads CASWERTEAFF. Here the CDR3 DNA reads TGTGCCAGCTGGGAGAGGACTGAAGCTTTCTTT.

This clonotype was picked up many times. The CDR3 is CASEREGYNEQFF. The DNA for the CDR3 is TGTGCCAGTGAGCGGGAGGGATACAATGAGCAGTTCTTC. V and J are TRBV2 and TRBJ2-1; 10 positions agree with TRBD2. With 9 bases clipped from V and 4 bases from J, the junction kept 3 bases outside the gene matches. Germline-derived CDR1 and CDR2 are SNHLY and FYNNEI. The CDR3 is made up of 13 amino acids. Drawing the rest from reference TRBV2 and TRBJ2-1, the complete variable domain is EPEVTQTPSHQVTQMGQEVILRCVPISNHLYFYWYRQILGQKVEFLVSFYNNEISEKSEIFDDQFSVERPDGSNFTLKIRSTKLEDSAMYFCASEREGYNEQFFGPGTRLTVL.

This clonotype was seen many times. One end of the junction does not line up with germline, which may come from a read error. This sequence joins TRBV7-7 and TRBJ2-1; D is perhaps TRBD2 (6 bases). The germline gives CDR1 SSHAT, CDR2 FNYEAQ (reference sequence). CDR3 length equals 15 residues. The CDR3, as DNA: TGTGCTAGCAGCTTACGCCCCGGAGGGGTCAATGAGCAGTTCTTC. Encoded protein: CASSLRPGGVNEQFF.

At least ten counts were recorded for this clonotype. The gene calls are TRBV5-1 and TRBJ2-5, with 10 bases identical to TRBD2. Germline V gene data show CDR1 as SGHRS and CDR2 as YFSETQ. The CDR3 has 14 residues. V gave up 0 bases and J gave up 9 bases; unmatched junction bases: 5. DNA of the CDR3: TGCGCCAGCAGCTTGGAGCTAGCGGGGGAGTCCCAGTACTTC. Translated, it gives CASSLELAGESQYF. The entire variable domain, with the rest obtained from reference TRBV5-1 and TRBJ2-5, is as follows: KAGVTQTPRYLIKTRGQQVTLSCSPISGHRSVSWYQQTPGQGLQFLFEYFSETQRNKGNFPGRFSGRQFSNSRSEMNVSTLELGDSALYLCASSLELAGESQYFGPGTRLLVL.

This clonotype was picked up many times. The chain employs TRBV27 and TRBJ2-5; 9 bases match TRBD2. CDR1 is MNHEY, CDR2 SMNVEV, per germline (reference sequence). Unmatched junction bases numbered 13, after V lost 6 bases and J lost 2 bases. This CDR3 is 17 amino acids long. In DNA form, the CDR3 reads TGTGCCAGCAGCACCCTCTGGGCGGGAGGGTGGCAAGAGACCCAGTACTTC. It codes for CASSTLWAGGWQETQYF.

There are many counts of this clonotype. This chain connects TRBV12-5 to TRBJ2-7; D gene ambiguous. Germline CDR1 and CDR2: LGHNT and FRNRAP. The V end was cut by 0 bases, the J end by 3 bases, with 12 bases between. This CDR3 has 15 amino acids. This chain's CDR3 is CASGLVPEALYEQYF. The CDR3 coding sequence is TGTGCTAGTGGTTTGGTACCAGAAGCGCTCTACGAGCAGTACTTC.

The table lists this clonotype with a few counts. Germline and junction disagree at one end, which may indicate a read error. The genes are TRBV20-1 and TRBJ2-5, with D unclear. The CDR3 is made up of 17 amino acids. Germline assignment: CDR1 DFQATT and CDR2 SNEGSKA (reference sequence). The CDR3 sequence is CCARDVRAVRYQETQYF. CDR3 in DNA: TGCTGTGCTAGAGATGTCCGGGCGGTTAGGTACCAAGAGACCCAGTACTTC.

Ten or more counts support this clonotype. As DNA, the CDR3 is TGTGCCAGCAGAAGCCCCAATAGCAATCAGCCCCAGCATTTT. This codes for CASRSPNSNQPQHF. The chain joins TRBV6-5 to TRBJ1-5; no firm D call. This CDR3 has 14 residues. Germline V CDR1 and CDR2: MNHEY, SVGAGI. V lost 6 bases, J lost 0 bases, and 9 bases lay in between.

This clonotype was detected ten times or more. This sequence joins TRBV5-1 and TRBJ2-1, with 7 positions matching TRBD2. Germline lookup yields CDR1 SGHRS and CDR2 YFSETQ. This CDR3 has 15 amino acids. Losses at the gene ends were 1 base for V and 3 bases for J; bases not matched to a gene: 4. CDR3 loop: CASSLRSSGYNEQFF. In nucleotides, the CDR3 is TGCGCCAGCAGCTTGAGGTCTAGCGGCTACAATGAGCAGTTCTTC.

This clonotype was seen at least ten times. This rearrangement joins TRBV7-2 to TRBJ2-1; no definite D call. Germline V gene sequence: CDR1 SGHTA, CDR2 FQGNSA. V lost 2 bases to trimming and J lost 7 bases, with 6 bases between them. CDR3 length: 12 amino acids. The CDR3: CASSLRLNEQFF. The CDR3 bases are TGTGCCAGCAGCTTAAGATTAAATGAGCAGTTCTTC.

This clonotype was seen many times. CDR3 sequence (DNA): TGTGCCAGCTCGCAAAGACAGTCCGCGAACACCGGGGAGCTGTTTTTT. This sequence encodes CASSQRQSANTGELFF. This chain uses TRBV6-2 or TRBV6-3 with TRBJ2-2; possibly TRBD1 for D (5 bases). CDR1 and CDR2 (germline): MNHEY, SVGEGT. The length of the CDR3 is 16 residues. The V and J ends lost 8 bases and 0 bases respectively, with 16 bases between them.

In this sample, this clonotype turned up many times. The chain has TRBV5-4 and TRBJ2-5; D remains unclear. The germline gives CDR1 SGHNT, CDR2 YYREEE (reference sequence). Trimming removed 3 bases from V and 5 bases from J, with 5 bases in between. The CDR3 runs to 11 residues. The CDR3 spells CASSSWETQYF. The DNA for the CDR3 is TGTGCCAGCAGCTCTTGGGAGACCCAGTACTTC.

In its sample, this clonotype was seen many times. V and J are TRBV10-3 and TRBJ2-1; D might be TRBD1 (5 bases). Trimming pared 4 bases from V and 12 bases from J, leaving 16 bases between. CDR1 and CDR2 (germline): ENHRY, SYGVKD. There are 13 residues in the CDR3. The CDR3 DNA follows: TGTGCCATCAGTGGGACATTCTCAACGGGGCAGTTCTTC. Its translation: CAISGTFSTGQFF.

This clonotype has just a few counts. The rearrangement uses TRBV7-9 and TRBJ2-7, with TRBD1 matching over 7 bases. From germline, CDR1 is SEHNR and CDR2 FQNEAQ (reference sequence). This CDR3 region has 14 residues. V shed 1 base and J 4 bases; nucleotides not matched to a gene: 4. The CDR3 loop is CASSLVARGYEQYF. Written as DNA, the CDR3 is TGTGCCAGCAGCTTAGTGGCCAGGGGGTACGAGCAGTACTTC.